These 10 T cell receptor beta chains originate from one sample sequenced in a study of shared T cell receptors in the human thymus. The data were produced by immunoSEQ multiplex PCR, yet TCRdb's version contains in-frame clones alone and is incomplete. The sample yields about 400,000 clones, 95% seen once. Sequenced: thymocytes. Every receptor here comes from a human donor.

J is TRBJ2-1 and V is TRBV7-2; D uncertain. V lost 1 base and J 3 bases, leaving 4 bases between the germline ends. Germline-derived CDR1 and CDR2 are SGHTA and FQGNSA. The CDR3 has 13 amino acids. CDR3 region: CASSLGIYNEQFF. As DNA, the CDR3 is TGTGCCAGCAGCTTAGGGATCTACAATGAGCAGTTCTTC.

The sample holds a few counts of this clone. V is TRBV6-5 and J is TRBJ2-4; TRBD2 matches 9 bases. V trimming: 9 bases; J trimming: 5 bases; junction bases outside the gene matches: 8. Germline V gene sequence: CDR1 MNHEY, CDR2 SVGAGI. The CDR3 loop spans 14 amino acids. In DNA, the CDR3 is TGTGCCAGACTCCGGCGGGGGGGGCAAAACATTCAGTACTTC. Its protein product is CARLRRGGQNIQYF.

This clone was detected only once. The chain combines TRBV27 with TRBJ2-7; TRBD2 matches 7 bases. This CDR3 has 11 residues. J was trimmed by 3 bases and V by 9 bases; bases with no gene match: 2. Germline V gene sequence: CDR1 MNHEY, CDR2 SMNVEV (reference sequence). CDR3: CASKRDYEQYF. In DNA, the CDR3 is TGTGCCAGTAAGCGGGACTACGAGCAGTACTTC.

The V and J genes are TRBV28 and TRBJ2-1; 8 positions match TRBD1. This CDR3 is 16 amino acids long. Looked up from germline, CDR1 is MDHEN and CDR2 is SYDVKM. V shed 5 bases and J 0 bases; nucleotides not matched to a gene: 6. The CDR3 DNA reads as TGTGCCAGCAGTACCCGACAGGGGAGCTCCTACAATGAGCAGTTCTTC. Protein product: CASSTRQGSSYNEQFF.

This clone was recorded a few times. J is TRBJ2-3 and V is TRBV28; 10 bases fit TRBD2. The V gene's germline CDR1 is MDHEN and CDR2 SYDVKM. J was trimmed by 2 bases and V by 4 bases; bases with no gene match: 12. This CDR3 is 18 amino acids long. The CDR3 DNA sequence: TGTGCCAGCAGTTGGGATCTAGCGGGAGCGTCGGACACAGATACGCAGTATTTT. It is translated as CASSWDLAGASDTDTQYF.

The gene calls are TRBV2 and TRBJ2-7; tentatively, D is TRBD2 (6 bases). The germline V and J ends were trimmed by 3 bases and 9 bases, with 21 bases remaining between them. CDR3 length: 15 amino acids. The germline CDR1 and CDR2 sequences are SNHLY and FYNNEI. CDR3 nucleotides: TGTGCCAGCAGTGATACCGGGACTGTGAGGCTTCGGCAGTACTTC. Its protein product is CASSDTGTVRLRQYF.

The V gene is TRBV27, the J gene TRBJ1-6; D ambiguous. Trimming shortened V by 1 base and J by 6 bases, and 13 bases separated the two germline ends. Per germline, CDR1 MNHEY and CDR2 SMNVEV (reference sequence). CDR3 length: 16 residues. CDR3 amino acids: CASSLLLGIGNSPLHF. DNA of the CDR3: TGTGCCAGCAGTTTATTATTGGGAATTGGTAATTCACCCCTCCACTTT.

The DNA for the CDR3 is TGTGCCAGCAGCTTAGCGGAGTGGGCAGTTCTTGGCTACACCTTC. Amino acids: CASSLAEWAVLGYTF. The rearrangement uses TRBV7-9 and TRBJ1-2, with unresolved D. Trimming shortened V by 0 bases and J by 7 bases, and 15 bases separated the two germline ends. Germline loops: CDR1 SEHNR, CDR2 FQNEAQ (reference sequence). The CDR3 sequence is 15 residues long.

This rearrangement joins TRBV6-5 to TRBJ1-2; possible D gene TRBD1, 5 bases. Trimming pared 3 bases from V and 4 bases from J, leaving 18 bases between. Germline V gene data show CDR1 as MNHEY and CDR2 as SVGAGI. The CDR3 runs 16 residues. The CDR3 spells CASSYKWSGEGYGYTF. CDR3 DNA sequence: TGTGCCAGCAGTTATAAGTGGTCGGGGGAAGGCTATGGCTACACCTTC.

The chain carries TRBV19 and TRBJ2-7; TRBD1 agrees at 8 bases. Germline V lookup: CDR1 LNHDA, CDR2 SQIVND (reference sequence). Trimming at V came to 6 bases and at J to 2 bases, leaving 6 bases not matched to a gene. The CDR3 loop spans 14 amino acids. CDR3 DNA: TGTGCCAGTAGGGGGGACAGGAGGCCCTACGAGCAGTACTTC. Its protein product is CASRGDRRPYEQYF. The variable domain in full, completed from reference TRBV19 and TRBJ2-7, reads DGGITQSPKYLFRKEGQNVTLSCEQNLNHDAMYWYRQDPGQGLRLIYYSQIVNDFQKGDIAEGYSVSREKKESFPLTVTSAQKNPTAFYLCASRGDRRPYEQYFGPGTRLTVT.